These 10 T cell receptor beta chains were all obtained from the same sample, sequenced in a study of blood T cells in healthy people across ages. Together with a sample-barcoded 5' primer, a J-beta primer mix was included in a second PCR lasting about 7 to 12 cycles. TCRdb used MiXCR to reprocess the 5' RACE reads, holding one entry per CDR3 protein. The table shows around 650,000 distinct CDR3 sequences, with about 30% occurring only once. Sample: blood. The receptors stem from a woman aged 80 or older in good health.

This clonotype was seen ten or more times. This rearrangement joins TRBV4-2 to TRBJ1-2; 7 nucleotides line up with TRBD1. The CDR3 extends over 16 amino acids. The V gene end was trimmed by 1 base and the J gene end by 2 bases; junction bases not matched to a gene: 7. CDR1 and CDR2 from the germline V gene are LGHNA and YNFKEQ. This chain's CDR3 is CASSQAGQGDNYGYTF. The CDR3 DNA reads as TGTGCCAGCAGCCAAGCGGGGCAGGGGGACAACTATGGCTACACCTTC.

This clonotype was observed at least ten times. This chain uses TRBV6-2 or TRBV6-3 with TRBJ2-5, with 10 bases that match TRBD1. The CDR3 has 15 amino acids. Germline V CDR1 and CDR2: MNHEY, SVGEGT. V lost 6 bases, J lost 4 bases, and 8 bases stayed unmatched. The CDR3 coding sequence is TGTGCCAGCAGCCCCGGGACAGGGGCGGGAGAGACCCAGTACTTC. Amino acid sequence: CASSPGTGAGETQYF.

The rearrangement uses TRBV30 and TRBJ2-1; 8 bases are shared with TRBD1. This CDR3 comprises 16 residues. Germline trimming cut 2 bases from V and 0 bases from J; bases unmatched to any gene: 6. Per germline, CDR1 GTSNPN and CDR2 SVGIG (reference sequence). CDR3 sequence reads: CAWSRQGTSSYNEQFF. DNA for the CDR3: TGTGCCTGGAGTCGACAGGGGACGAGCTCCTACAATGAGCAGTTCTTC. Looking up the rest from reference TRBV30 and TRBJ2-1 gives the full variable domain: SQTIHQWPATLVQPVGSPLSLECTVEGTSNPNLYWYRQAAGRGLQLLFYSVGIGQISSEVPQNLSASRPQDRQFILSSKKLLLSDSGFYLCAWSRQGTSSYNEQFFGPGTRLTVL.

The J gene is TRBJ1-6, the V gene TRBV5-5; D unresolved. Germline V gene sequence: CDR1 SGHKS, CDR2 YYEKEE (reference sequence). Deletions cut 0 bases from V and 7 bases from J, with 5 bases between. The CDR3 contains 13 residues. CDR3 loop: CASSLAVNSPLHF. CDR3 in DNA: TGTGCCAGCAGCTTGGCGGTCAATTCACCCCTCCACTTT.

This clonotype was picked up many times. The CDR3 DNA is TGTGCCAGCAGTGAGGACACCTCCTACGAGCAGTACTTC. Its translation: CASSEDTSYEQYF. This chain joins TRBV2 and TRBJ2-7; tentative D call: TRBD1 (5 bases). Germline CDR1 is SNHLY and CDR2 is FYNNEI. The V and J ends lost 3 bases and 0 bases respectively, with 6 bases between them. The CDR3 extends over 13 amino acids.

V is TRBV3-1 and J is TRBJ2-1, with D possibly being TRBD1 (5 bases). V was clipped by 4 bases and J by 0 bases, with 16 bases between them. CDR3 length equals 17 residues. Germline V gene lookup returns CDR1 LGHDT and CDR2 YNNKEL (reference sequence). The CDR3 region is CASSPNVGPSSYNEQFF. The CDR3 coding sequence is TGTGCCAGCAGCCCTAATGTGGGGCCTAGCTCCTACAATGAGCAGTTCTTC.

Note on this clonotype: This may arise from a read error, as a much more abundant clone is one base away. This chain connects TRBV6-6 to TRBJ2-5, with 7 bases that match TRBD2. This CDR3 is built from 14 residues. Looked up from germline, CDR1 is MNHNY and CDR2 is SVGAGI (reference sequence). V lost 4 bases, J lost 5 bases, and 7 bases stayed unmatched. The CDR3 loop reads CASSSPRGWETQYF. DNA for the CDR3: TGTGCCAGCAGTTCCCCGCGGGGGTGGGAGACCCAGTACTTC.

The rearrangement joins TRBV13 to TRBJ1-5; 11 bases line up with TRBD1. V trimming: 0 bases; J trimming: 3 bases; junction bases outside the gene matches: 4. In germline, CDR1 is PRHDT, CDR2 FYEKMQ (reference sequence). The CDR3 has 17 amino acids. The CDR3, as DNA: TGTGCCAGCAGCTTAGGAGGGGACAGGGGGTCCAATCAGCCCCAGCATTTT. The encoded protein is CASSLGGDRGSNQPQHF.

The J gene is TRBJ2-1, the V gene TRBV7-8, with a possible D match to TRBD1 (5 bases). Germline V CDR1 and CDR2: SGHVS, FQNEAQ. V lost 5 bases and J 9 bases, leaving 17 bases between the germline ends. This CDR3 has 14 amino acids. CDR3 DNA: TGTGCCAGCAGCCCCCAGGGTGTAGTTGGTGAGCAGTTCTTC. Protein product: CASSPQGVVGEQFF.

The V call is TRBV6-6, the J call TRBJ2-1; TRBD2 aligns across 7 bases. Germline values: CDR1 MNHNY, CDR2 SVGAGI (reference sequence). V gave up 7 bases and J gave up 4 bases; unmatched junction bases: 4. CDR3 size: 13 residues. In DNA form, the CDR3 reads TGTGCCAGCACCTCTAGCGGATACAATGAGCAGTTCTTC. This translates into CASTSSGYNEQFF.